Detailed here is one T cell receptor beta chain. The target antigen is unknown. One end of the junction varies from germline; a read error may be responsible. These data come from a study of cytomegalovirus exposure and HLA in healthy donors. The overall study: Membership in the Caucasian-associated ancestry cluster was found for around 81% of 300 to 400 genotyped donors. Study outcomes and limitations: In a later analysis, TCR beta V- and J-gene trimming was associated with a missense DCLRE1C variant. Later analysis indicated greater clonal expansion among HLA-associated TCR beta chains than among equally common other chains. Reported findings show TCR beta sequences accurately forecast HLA-A and HLA-B alleles in most subjects.

The PCR ran on 60 Vbeta and 13 Jbeta primers. The method was immunoSEQ multiplex PCR; TCRdb's version includes in-frame clones alone and lacks a portion of them. Recorded for this sample: 70,000 to 90,000 clones. Germline V gene lookup returns CDR1 MNHEY and CDR2 SMNVEV (reference sequence). This CDR3 spans 16 amino acids. This sequence was found in a man aged 18 to 35 in good health and CMV-seropositive. Sample: PBMCs. J is TRBJ2-1 and V is TRBV27; TRBD2 matches at 8 bases. The CDR3 DNA follows: TGTGCCAGTGAAGCGACCCGCGCGGGAGGTTTAGATGAGCAGATCTTC. Translation: CASEATRAGGLDEQIF.